Listed below are T cell receptor beta chains from one sample, sequenced in a study of early T cells in non-severe SARS-CoV-2 infection. TCRdb re-called the 5' RACE reads through MiXCR, storing one row per CDR3 protein. Of roughly 69,000 distinct CDR3 sequences in the sample, 9% to 10% are singletons; the top ten hold about a sixth. The input for sequencing was whole blood, taken at baseline. These receptors all stem from an adult who was a healthcare worker with PCR-confirmed SARS-CoV-2 infection or an uninfected control (not recorded which). The CDR3 runs from the conserved cysteine through the conserved F or W. The order of the fields is D gene, clone size, J gene, V gene, CDR3 protein, CDR3 DNA. D genes are given only for firm matches. A clone size is listed for some rows: how often the clone was seen (once, few, many), or a class if it is expanded.

>-|many|TRBJ2-7|TRBV4-3
CASSQHRIGEQYF
TGCGCCAGCAGCCAACACAGAATCGGCGAGCAGTACTTC
>-|-|TRBJ2-7|TRBV5-1
CASSSGPRNYEQYF
TGCGCCAGCAGCTCGGGACCAAGGAACTACGAGCAGTACTTC
>-|few|TRBJ2-7|TRBV10-3
CAISETRSGSNEQYF
TGTGCCATCAGTGAGACCCGGAGCGGTAGCAACGAGCAGTACTTC
>TRBD2|few|TRBJ2-7|TRBV28
CGTTKAGGPYEQYF
TGTGGAACCACGAAGGCGGGAGGGCCCTACGAGCAGTACTTC
>TRBD2|-|TRBJ2-7|TRBV27
CASSPSGTSQPRQYF
TGTGCCAGCAGTCCCTCCGGGACTAGTCAGCCGCGGCAGTACTTC
>-|many|TRBJ2-1|TRBV6-2/TRBV6-3
CASSYPALHEQFF
TGTGCCAGCAGTTACCCCGCCCTGCATGAGCAGTTCTTC
>TRBD1|-|TRBJ1-2|TRBV20-1
CSARDRDRPYGYTF
TGCAGTGCTAGAGATAGGGACAGGCCCTATGGCTACACCTTC
>-|-|TRBJ2-7|TRBV20-1
CSARDLSRVHEQYF
TGCAGTGCTAGAGATCTCTCCAGGGTCCACGAGCAGTACTTC
>-|many|TRBJ1-2|TRBV7-2
CASSPDRSIGYTF
TGTGCCAGCAGCCCAGACAGATCTATAGGCTACACCTTC
>TRBD1|few|TRBJ2-2|TRBV7-3
CASSRLPQGPASNTGELFF
TGTGCCAGCAGCCGGTTGCCACAGGGGCCCGCCTCGAACACCGGGGAGCTGTTTTTT
>TRBD2|-|TRBJ2-3|TRBV6-5
CATTGTSGSVSTDTQYF
TGTGCCACTACCGGGACTAGCGGGAGTGTTAGCACAGATACGCAGTATTTT
>-|-|TRBJ2-7|TRBV7-9
CASGNEQYF
TGTGCCAGCGGAAACGAGCAGTACTTC
>TRBD1|many|TRBJ2-7|TRBV27
CASSHTGQNYEQYF
TGTGCCAGCAGCCACACGGGACAGAACTACGAGCAGTACTTC
>-|few|TRBJ2-2|TRBV11-2
CASSLVLGATGELFF
TGTGCCAGCAGCTTAGTTCTGGGGGCCACCGGGGAGCTGTTTTTT
>TRBD2|many|TRBJ2-3|TRBV12-3/TRBV12-4
CASSPAGGVDTQYF
TGTGCCAGCTCCCCGGCGGGAGGGGTAGATACGCAGTATTTT
>-|-|TRBJ2-7|TRBV7-9
CASSLGPGSSYEQYF
TGTGCCAGCAGCTTAGGGCCAGGGAGCTCCTACGAGCAGTACTTC
>-|-|TRBJ2-7|TRBV10-3
CAIRDGTYEQYF
TGTGCCATCAGAGACGGTACCTACGAGCAGTACTTC
>TRBD2|many|TRBJ2-7|TRBV4-2
CASSRRLAGEGEQYF
TGTGCCAGCAGCCGCCGACTAGCGGGAGAAGGTGAGCAGTACTTC
>-|many|TRBJ2-3|TRBV5-1
CASSLADRARTDTQYF
TGCGCCAGCAGCTTGGCCGATCGAGCCCGCACAGATACGCAGTATTTT
>-|-|TRBJ1-1|TRBV29-1
CSVVLPEAFF
TGCAGCGTTGTCCTCCCTGAAGCTTTCTTT
>TRBD2|few|TRBJ2-1|TRBV20-1
CSAPRLAGANEQFF
TGCAGTGCTCCCCGGCTAGCGGGAGCAAACGAGCAGTTCTTC
>TRBD2|-|TRBJ2-7|TRBV6-2/TRBV6-3
CASRALAGDSYEQYF
TGTGCCAGCAGAGCACTAGCGGGAGACTCCTACGAGCAGTACTTC
>TRBD2|-|TRBJ2-5|TRBV6-2/TRBV6-3
CASSYSRTSGGQETQYF
TGTGCCAGCAGTTACTCTCGGACTAGCGGGGGTCAAGAGACCCAGTACTTC
>TRBD1|many|TRBJ2-7|TRBV29-1
CSVVGGRSYEQYF
TGCAGCGTTGTAGGGGGCAGATCCTACGAGCAGTACTTC
>-|-|TRBJ2-3|TRBV4-1
CASSQGRRITDTQYF
TGCGCCAGCAGCCAAGGAAGACGTATCACAGATACGCAGTATTTT
>-|-|TRBJ1-1|TRBV24-1
CATRGRMNTEAFF
TGTGCCACCAGGGGACGGATGAACACTGAAGCTTTCTTT
>TRBD2|-|TRBJ2-3|TRBV5-4
CASSSGAGTSGRGDTQYF
TGTGCCAGCAGCTCTGGCGCGGGGACTAGCGGGAGAGGGGATACGCAGTATTTT
>-|many|TRBJ2-1|TRBV20-1
CSADDQGQNHNEQFF
TGCAGTGCAGACGACCAGGGTCAGAACCACAATGAGCAGTTCTTC
>TRBD2|many|TRBJ2-5|TRBV20-1
CSAYSTSGSQETQYF
TGCAGTGCCTATTCGACTAGCGGGAGCCAAGAGACCCAGTACTTC
>-|many|TRBJ1-1|TRBV29-1
CSVSSLGTEAFF
TGCAGCGTTTCGTCGTTAGGCACTGAAGCTTTCTTT
>-|-|TRBJ2-4|TRBV10-3
CAISESTGEVIQYF
TGTGCCATCAGTGAGTCAACAGGGGAGGTCATCCAGTACTTC
>TRBD2|-|TRBJ2-7|TRBV3-1
CASSQDRGAYEQYF
TGTGCCAGCAGCCAAGACCGGGGGGCCTACGAGCAGTACTTC
>-|few|TRBJ2-7|TRBV6-5
CASSYTGWPYEQYF
TGTGCCAGCAGTTACACGGGGTGGCCCTACGAGCAGTACTTC
>TRBD2|many|TRBJ2-1|TRBV19
CASSQTSNSYNEQFF
TGTGCCAGTAGCCAGACTAGCAATTCTTACAATGAGCAGTTCTTC
>TRBD2|-|TRBJ2-1|TRBV12-3/TRBV12-4
CASTLKAGANEQFF
TGTGCCAGCACCCTGAAGGCGGGAGCCAATGAGCAGTTCTTC
>TRBD1|many|TRBJ2-1|TRBV6-5
CASTYGQGARNEQFF
TGTGCCAGCACGTATGGACAGGGGGCGCGCAATGAGCAGTTCTTC
>TRBD1|many|TRBJ1-5|TRBV6-2/TRBV6-3
CASSATGGNQPQHF
TGTGCCAGCAGCGCGACAGGGGGCAATCAGCCCCAGCATTTT
>TRBD2|many|TRBJ2-7|TRBV7-2
CASSQTSQSSYEQYF
TGTGCCAGCAGCCAGACTAGCCAAAGCTCCTACGAGCAGTACTTC
>-|many|TRBJ2-3|TRBV29-1
CSVAQGQIRTDTQYF
TGCAGCGTTGCCCAGGGTCAAATACGCACAGATACGCAGTATTTT
>-|-|TRBJ1-1|TRBV20-1
CSASGVNTEAFF
TGCAGTGCCAGCGGCGTCAACACTGAAGCTTTCTTT
>-|few|TRBJ2-2|TRBV9
CASTNGAATGELFF
TGTGCCAGCACGAACGGGGCGGCGACCGGGGAGCTGTTTTTT
>TRBD2|many|TRBJ2-1|TRBV18
CASSPKPPSGTYNEQFF
TGTGCCAGCTCACCGAAACCGCCTAGCGGGACCTACAATGAGCAGTTCTTC
>TRBD2|many|TRBJ2-5|TRBV7-2
CASSLLAGVRETQYF
TGTGCCAGCAGCTTACTGGCGGGAGTTAGAGAGACCCAGTACTTC
>-|-|TRBJ1-2|TRBV28
CRDYGYTF
TGTAGGGACTATGGCTACACCTTC
>-|many|TRBJ1-1|TRBV7-9
CASSPKATAYTEAFF
TGTGCCAGCAGCCCGAAAGCCACAGCCTACACTGAAGCTTTCTTT
>-|many|TRBJ2-1|TRBV6-2/TRBV6-3
CASSKTRVVYNEQFF
TGTGCCAGCAGTAAGACTAGGGTGGTGTACAATGAGCAGTTCTTC
>-|-|TRBJ2-4|TRBV7-8
CASSLADRIQYF
TGTGCCAGCAGCTTAGCGGATCGCATTCAGTACTTC
>-|-|TRBJ2-1|TRBV6-2/TRBV6-3
CASRKQSSYNEQFF
TGTGCCAGCAGGAAGCAGAGCTCCTACAATGAGCAGTTCTTC
>TRBD1|few|TRBJ1-4|TRBV12-3/TRBV12-4
CASSPPTGGSEKLFF
TGTGCCAGCAGTCCTCCCACAGGGGGTAGTGAAAAACTGTTTTTT
>-|-|TRBJ2-5|TRBV24-1
CATSDSGRLQETQYF
TGTGCCACCAGTGATTCTGGACGGCTACAAGAGACCCAGTACTTC
>-|-|TRBJ1-6|TRBV28
CASLTPGSSYNSPLHF
TGTGCCAGCCTTACCCCAGGGAGCTCCTATAATTCACCCCTCCACTTT
>TRBD1|few|TRBJ2-6|TRBV12-3/TRBV12-4
CASQRGDRAGANVLTF
TGTGCCAGCCAACGGGGGGACAGGGCTGGGGCCAACGTCCTGACTTTC
>-|many|TRBJ2-7|TRBV15
CATSRVQDPLNEQYF
TGTGCCACCAGTAGAGTTCAGGATCCCTTGAACGAGCAGTACTTC